One and the same sample provided the 27 T cell receptor beta chains below, sequenced in a study of blood T cell repertoires in COVID-19. Libraries were prepared by immunoSEQ multiplex PCR; TCRdb keeps only in-frame clonotypes and omits some of them. The sample shows 300,000 to 350,000 clones, around 82% of them seen only once. Material: peripheral blood. Every receptor here comes from a man between 25 and 39 years old with active or convalescent COVID-19.

This clone was observed a handful of times. V is TRBV7-2 and J is TRBJ2-1, with D possibly being TRBD2 (5 bases). The length of the CDR3 is 15 residues. Germline CDR1 is SGHTA and CDR2 is FQGNSA. Trimming cost V 1 base and J 4 bases, with 11 bases left between them. CDR3 nucleotide sequence: TGTGCCAGCAGCTTAGAGGGAGCCCCATACAATGAGCAGTTCTTC. It encodes CASSLEGAPYNEQFF. The full variable domain, in which reference TRBV7-2 and TRBJ2-1 provide the parts outside the CDR3, is GAGVSQSPSNKVTEKGKDVELRCDPISGHTALYWYRQSLGQGLEFLIYFQGNSAPDKSGLPSDRFSAERTGGSVSTLTIQRTQQEDSAVYLCASSLEGAPYNEQFFGPGTRLTVL.

This rearrangement joins TRBV7-8 to TRBJ1-6; no clear D. The V end was cut by 2 bases, the J end by 10 bases, with 12 bases between. This CDR3 comprises 14 residues. Germline V gene data show CDR1 as SGHVS and CDR2 as FQNEAQ. The CDR3 sequence: CASSLRPGKSPLHF. The CDR3 DNA reads as TGTGCCAGCAGCTTACGCCCCGGGAAGTCACCCCTCCACTTT.

The genes are TRBV6-6 and TRBJ1-1; possibly TRBD1 for D (6 bases). The CDR3 length is 15 residues. Germline V lookup: CDR1 MNHNY, CDR2 SVGAGI (reference sequence). Trimming removed 7 bases at V and 2 bases at J, with 17 bases between. CDR3 sequence (DNA): TGTGCCAGCATTCCGGTGACAGGTCGAAACACTGAAGCTTTCTTT. Protein sequence: CASIPVTGRNTEAFF.

V and J are TRBV5-1 and TRBJ1-4; tentatively, D is TRBD1 (6 bases). CDR3 length: 16 amino acids. Germline V gene lookup returns CDR1 SGHRS and CDR2 YFSETQ. The germline V and J ends were trimmed by 0 bases and 5 bases, with 14 bases remaining between them. The DNA of the CDR3 is TGCGCCAGCAGCTTGGCGGACTGGGGGGGCAATGAAAAACTGTTTTTT. This translates into CASSLADWGGNEKLFF.

This sequence joins TRBV18 and TRBJ2-1; 7 nucleotides agree with TRBD1. The V gene end was trimmed by 0 bases and the J gene end by 2 bases; junction bases not matched to a gene: 1. Per germline, CDR1 KGHSH and CDR2 LQKENI. CDR3 size: 15 residues. The CDR3 DNA reads as TGTGCCAGCTCACCACCGGGGACAGCCTACAATGAGCAGTTCTTC. Its protein is CASSPPGTAYNEQFF.

The genes are TRBV20-1 and TRBJ2-2; maybe TRBD2 (6 bases). The CDR3 covers 14 residues. The V gene's germline CDR1 is DFQATT and CDR2 SNEGSKA (reference sequence). Trimming removed 3 bases from V and 4 bases from J, with 12 bases in between. The CDR3 here is CSASDGGGTGELFF. The CDR3 DNA is TGCAGTGCTAGTGACGGGGGAGGCACCGGGGAGCTGTTTTTT.

DNA of the CDR3: TGTGCCAGCACCGGGACAGGAGAGTACAATGAGCAGTTCTTC. Translating it yields CASTGTGEYNEQFF. J is TRBJ2-1 and V is TRBV28, with 8 bases fitting TRBD1. Germline CDR1 and CDR2: MDHEN and SYDVKM. There are 14 residues in the CDR3. The V and J ends lost 7 bases and 4 bases, in that order; junction bases with no gene match: 6.

CDR3 nucleotide sequence: TGTGCCAGCAGTGAATGGAGTGTCCTCTCTGGAAACACCATATATTTT. Protein sequence: CASSEWSVLSGNTIYF. This rearrangement joins TRBV25-1 to TRBJ1-3; D is unclear. The germline gives CDR1 MGHDK, CDR2 SYGVNS. There are 16 residues in the CDR3. The V and J ends lost 1 base and 0 bases respectively, with 10 bases between them.

The V and J genes are TRBV5-1 and TRBJ2-7, with TRBD1 matching over 9 bases. The germline V gene has CDR1 SGHRS and CDR2 YFSETQ. The trim removed 4 bases at V and 2 bases at J, leaving 7 bases unmatched. This CDR3 is built from 15 residues. The CDR3 bases are TGCGCCAGCAGCCCAAGGACAGGGGACGCCTACGAGCAGTACTTC. Protein product: CASSPRTGDAYEQYF.

The V and J genes are TRBV6-5 and TRBJ2-7, with 8 bases aligning to TRBD2. The CDR3 runs 14 residues. With 4 bases clipped from V and 2 bases from J, the junction kept 4 bases outside the gene matches. Germline loops: CDR1 MNHEY, CDR2 SVGAGI. This CDR3 reads CASSSPGGAYEQYF. The CDR3 DNA follows: TGTGCCAGCAGTTCCCCGGGGGGGGCCTACGAGCAGTACTTC.

The chain is built from TRBV5-1 and TRBJ1-1; 8 bases line up with TRBD1. This CDR3 contains 14 residues. CDR1 is SGHRS and CDR2 is YFSETQ in the germline V gene. The J segment lost 3 bases and the V segment lost 2 bases, leaving 3 bases of the junction unmatched. CDR3: CASSFNRGDTEAFF. The CDR3 DNA reads TGCGCCAGCAGCTTTAACAGGGGGGACACTGAAGCTTTCTTT.

This chain uses TRBV18 with TRBJ2-7, with 7 bases matching TRBD2. Losses at the gene ends were 3 bases for V and 5 bases for J; bases not matched to a gene: 7. Germline lookup yields CDR1 KGHSH and CDR2 LQKENI. The CDR3 totals 14 residues. CDR3 loop: CASSPGIGRNEQYF. As DNA, the CDR3 is TGTGCCAGCTCACCCGGGATCGGGAGGAACGAGCAGTACTTC.

The genes are TRBV30 and TRBJ2-1; D might be TRBD2 (5 bases). The CDR3 consists of 13 residues. V was shortened by 0 bases and J by 8 bases, with 11 bases between the two germline ends. CDR1 is GTSNPN, CDR2 SVGIG, per germline (reference sequence). The CDR3 region is CAWSVGSVHEQFF. Written as DNA, the CDR3 is TGTGCCTGGAGTGTAGGTAGCGTCCATGAGCAGTTCTTC.

The V call is TRBV14, the J call TRBJ1-1; 9 nucleotides align to TRBD1. V gave up 4 bases and J gave up 0 bases; unmatched junction bases: 3. The germline CDR1 and CDR2 sequences are SGHDN and FVKESK. The CDR3 has 15 residues. This CDR3 reads CASSPGTGLNTEAFF. CDR3 DNA sequence: TGTGCCAGCAGCCCCGGGACAGGGTTGAACACTGAAGCTTTCTTT.

The rearrangement links TRBV12-3 or TRBV12-4 to TRBJ2-5; TRBD2 might be the D (6 bases). CDR3 length: 12 residues. With 6 bases removed from V and 7 bases from J, the gap between germline ends came to 12 bases. The CDR3 DNA reads as TGTGCCAGCAGCGGGTTGCGGGGGACCCAGTACTTC. Translating gives CASSGLRGTQYF.

This chain connects TRBV4-1 to TRBJ1-5; TRBD1 might be the D (5 bases). Germline V lookup: CDR1 MGHRA, CDR2 YSYEKL. This CDR3 has 16 amino acids. With 4 bases removed from V and 5 bases from J, the gap between germline ends came to 18 bases. The CDR3 is CASSLLHRQLYQPQHF. DNA for the CDR3: TGCGCCAGCAGCCTACTCCACCGACAGCTATATCAGCCCCAGCATTTT.

V is TRBV4-1 and J is TRBJ2-1; possibly TRBD2 for D (6 bases). This CDR3 has 15 residues. From germline, CDR1 is MGHRA and CDR2 YSYEKL. Trimming removed 2 bases at V and 4 bases at J, with 12 bases between. In DNA form, the CDR3 reads TGCGCCAGCAGCCAATTCCGGCTAGCGTACAATGAGCAGTTCTTC. Translating it yields CASSQFRLAYNEQFF.

The chain employs TRBV4-3 and TRBJ2-1; D is possibly TRBD2 (5 bases). The CDR3 is 11 residues long. CDR1 is LGHNA and CDR2 is YSLEER in the germline V gene. V lost 6 bases and J 9 bases, leaving 9 bases between the germline ends. DNA for the CDR3: TGCGCCAGCAGGGGAGTCGGTGAGCAGTTCTTC. This sequence encodes CASRGVGEQFF.

The chain links TRBV7-2 to TRBJ1-1, with 11 bases lining up with TRBD1. This CDR3 has 16 amino acids. The junction had 10 bases not matched to a gene; V was cut back by 5 bases and J by 5 bases. In germline, CDR1 is SGHTA, CDR2 FQGNSA. This CDR3 reads CASSPWGTGGATEAFF. Written as DNA, the CDR3 is TGTGCCAGCAGCCCGTGGGGGACAGGGGGTGCTACTGAAGCTTTCTTT.

This clone has a single count. The chain has TRBV5-5 and TRBJ2-5; maybe TRBD2 (5 bases). Germline values: CDR1 SGHKS, CDR2 YYEKEE (reference sequence). CDR3 size: 16 residues. The V and J ends lost 4 bases and 4 bases respectively, with 20 bases between them. CDR3 coding DNA: TGTGCCAGCAGCCCGAGGTCTGCGCTACGGGGAGAGACCCAGTACTTC. Protein sequence: CASSPRSALRGETQYF.

The chain couples TRBV29-1 to TRBJ1-2, with D hard to call. This CDR3 has 10 amino acids. The V end was cut by 5 bases, the J end by 7 bases, with 8 bases between. CDR1 is SQVTM, CDR2 ANQGSEA, per germline. CDR3 sequence reads: CSVLSSGYTF. The CDR3, as DNA: TGCAGCGTTTTGTCGAGTGGCTACACCTTC.

V gene TRBV7-2 combines with J gene TRBJ1-1; D gene unclear. V lost 3 bases, J lost 1 base, and 6 bases lay in between. Germline assignment: CDR1 SGHTA and CDR2 FQGNSA. This CDR3 comprises 13 residues. CDR3 nucleotides: TGTGCCAGCAGCTTTTTAAAGAACACTGAAGCTTTCTTT. This codes for CASSFLKNTEAFF.

The chain is built from TRBV7-2 and TRBJ1-3; D is possibly TRBD1 (6 bases). V lost 4 bases, J lost 0 bases, and 13 bases lay in between. The germline CDR1 and CDR2 sequences are SGHTA and FQGNSA. This CDR3 is 16 amino acids long. CDR3 amino acids: CASSSTIQGSGNTIYF. The CDR3, as DNA: TGTGCCAGCAGCTCTACTATACAGGGCTCTGGAAACACCATATATTTT. Full variable domain (missing parts from reference TRBV7-2 and TRBJ1-3): GAGVSQSPSNKVTEKGKDVELRCDPISGHTALYWYRQSLGQGLEFLIYFQGNSAPDKSGLPSDRFSAERTGGSVSTLTIQRTQQEDSAVYLCASSSTIQGSGNTIYFGEGSWLTVV.

This clone was detected once. This chain uses TRBV29-1 with TRBJ2-1; D remains unclear. V lost 0 bases and J lost 0, with 6 bases in between. This CDR3 has 14 amino acids. From germline, CDR1 is SQVTM and CDR2 ANQGSEA. CDR3 in DNA: TGCAGCGTTGAAGAGCGTCTCTCCTACAATGAGCAGTTCTTC. It yields the protein CSVEERLSYNEQFF.

This rearrangement joins TRBV24-1 to TRBJ1-5, with 7 nucleotides matching TRBD1. Germline-derived CDR1 and CDR2 are KGHDR and SFDVKD. V was pared by 5 bases and J by 6 bases, with 3 bases of the junction left unmatched. CDR3 size: 13 residues. The CDR3, as DNA: TGTGCCACCAGTGTAGCAGGGGGTCAGCCCCAGCATTTT. Translating gives CATSVAGGQPQHF.

The chain links TRBV12-3 or TRBV12-4 to TRBJ1-2; 7 bases agree with TRBD1. The CDR3 spans 13 residues. Trimming took 4 bases from V and 8 from J; bases not matched to a gene: 7. CDR3 coding DNA: TGTGCCAGCAGTTCAGGGGGTAGCTACGGCTACACCTTC. It encodes CASSSGGSYGYTF.

The chain links TRBV6-6 to TRBJ2-2; TRBD1 matches at 7 bases. CDR1 and CDR2 (germline): MNHNY, SVGAGI (reference sequence). The length of the CDR3 is 14 residues. V shed 2 bases and J 7 bases; nucleotides not matched to a gene: 4. The CDR3 spells CASSYRGHSGELFF. In DNA, the CDR3 is TGTGCCAGCAGTTACAGGGGGCATAGCGGGGAGCTGTTTTTT.